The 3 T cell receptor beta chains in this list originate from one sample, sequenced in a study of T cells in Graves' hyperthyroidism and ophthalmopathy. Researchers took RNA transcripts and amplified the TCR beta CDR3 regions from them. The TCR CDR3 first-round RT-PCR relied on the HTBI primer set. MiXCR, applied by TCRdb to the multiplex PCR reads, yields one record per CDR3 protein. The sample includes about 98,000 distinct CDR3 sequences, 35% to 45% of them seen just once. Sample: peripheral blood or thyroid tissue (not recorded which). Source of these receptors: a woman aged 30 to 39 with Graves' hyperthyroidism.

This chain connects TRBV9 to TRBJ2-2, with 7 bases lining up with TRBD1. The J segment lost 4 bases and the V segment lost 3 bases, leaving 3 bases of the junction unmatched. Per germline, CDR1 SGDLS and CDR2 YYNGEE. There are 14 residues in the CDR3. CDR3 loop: CASSGQGGTGELFF. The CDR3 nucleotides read TGTGCCAGCAGCGGACAGGGCGGCACCGGGGAGCTGTTTTTT.

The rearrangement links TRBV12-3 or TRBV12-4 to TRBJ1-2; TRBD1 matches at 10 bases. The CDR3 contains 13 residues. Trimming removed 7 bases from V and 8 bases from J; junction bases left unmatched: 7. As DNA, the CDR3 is TGTGCCAGCACCCCGACAGGGGGCGCGGGCTACACCTTC. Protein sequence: CASTPTGGAGYTF.

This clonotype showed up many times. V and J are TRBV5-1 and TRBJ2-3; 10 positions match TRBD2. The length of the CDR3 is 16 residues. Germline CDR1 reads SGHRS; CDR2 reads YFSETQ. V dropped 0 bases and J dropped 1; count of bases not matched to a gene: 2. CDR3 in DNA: TGCGCCAGCAGCTTGGCCGGGACTAGCGGCACAGATACGCAGTATTTT. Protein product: CASSLAGTSGTDTQYF.